This TCR beta chain was found in a study of metastatic and nonmetastatic thyroid tumors. Study as a whole: Patients with malignant and benign thyroid disease provided blood and tumor or nodule tissue, whose repertoires were compared.

Per the germline V gene, CDR1 is KGHDR and CDR2 is SFDVKD. The CDR3 covers 13 residues. Trimming removed 7 bases from V and 1 base from J, with 10 bases in between. Each patient went into thyroid surgery without having received any treatment. TCRdb reprocessed the PCR reads via MiXCR. The sample has approximately 90,000 clones, around 9.1% seen once. The sequenced sample consisted of blood. The chain couples TRBV24-1 to TRBJ2-7; D possibly corresponds to TRBD2 (7 bases). The origin of this receptor is a female donor with papillary thyroid cancer or a benign thyroid nodule (not recorded which). Some clones in this sample may be carry-over from other donors' samples. CDR3 protein: CATRGGTSYEQYF. In DNA form, the CDR3 reads TGTGCCACCAGGGGAGGGACATCCTACGAGCAGTACTTC.